This T cell receptor beta chain originates from a study of T cells in Graves' hyperthyroidism and ophthalmopathy. This clonotype was seen at least ten times. Amplification targeted TCR beta CDR3 regions from RNA transcripts. With the HTBI primer set, the TCR CDR3 went through a first round of RT-PCR. TCRdb analysed the multiplex PCR reads with MiXCR anew, one entry per CDR3 protein. This table has some 510,000 distinct CDR3 sequences, about a fifth appearing once. V gave up 0 bases and J gave up 4 bases, with 27 bases separating them. The CDR3 is made up of 20 amino acids. Per germline, CDR1 LGHNA and CDR2 YNFKEQ.

The chain recombines TRBV4-2 with TRBJ2-5; D assignment may be TRBD1 or TRBD2 (5 bases each). Sequencing input: blood. The TCR originated in a man aged 18 to 29 with Graves' hyperthyroidism. CDR3 amino acids: CASSQDPAVPGRDRGETQYF. In DNA form, the CDR3 reads TGTGCCAGCAGCCAAGATCCCGCAGTTCCAGGGAGAGATAGAGGAGAGACCCAGTACTTC.